This T cell receptor beta chain was obtained from a study of blood T cell repertoires in COVID-19. The overall study: The samples span acute and convalescent COVID-19 from the United States, Italy and Spain. Nucleic acid was either cDNA or gDNA, and it came from T cells, B-cell-depleted T cells, or PBMCs.

This clone was observed once. Original handling: For nucleated cells, counts were estimated from reference gene primer amplification. Assay: immunoSEQ multiplex PCR; the TCRdb copy retains only in-frame clones and omits some. From that table come the V and J calls and clone size; the DNA was used to work out D and trimming. This sample has some 200,000 clones, with under 90% found just once. Trimming cost V 4 bases and J 5 bases; bases outside gene matches: 4. The CDR3 consists of 16 residues. Germline CDR1 LGHDT, CDR2 YNNKEL (reference sequence). The chain couples TRBV3-1 (or the pseudogene TRBV3-2) to TRBJ2-4, with TRBD2 matching 14 bases. The sample comprised peripheral blood. The source of this sequence is a young man with active or convalescent COVID-19. The CDR3: CASSPRTSGGQNIQYF. In nucleotides, the CDR3 is TGTGCCAGCAGCCCTCGGACTAGCGGGGGGCAAAACATTCAGTACTTC.